This section outlines one T cell receptor (beta chain) sequence together with its context. The CDR3 length is 17 residues. CDR1 and CDR2 from the germline V gene are LGHDT and YNNKEL (reference sequence). The source of the sample is a study of T cells expressing NK-cell markers. TCRdb reprocessed the 5' RACE reads, with one entry per CDR3 protein and no DNA. The sample's table shows roughly 450,000 distinct CDR3 sequences. This receptor was identified in a woman in her forties or fifties in good health. The source material was blood T cells: a sorted CD56 or NKG2C T cell subset, CD4+ or CD8+ T cells, or bulk PBMC T cells (not recorded which). The rearrangement joins TRBV3-1 to TRBJ2-7; as DNA is missing, the TRBD2 call by TCRdb cannot be tested. CDR3 region: CASSQVTSGTVGNEQYF.